This T cell receptor beta chain originates from a study of T-cell memory formation after mild COVID-19. J was trimmed by 5 bases and V by 3 bases; bases with no gene match: 7. The CDR3 spans 14 residues. Germline V gene lookup returns CDR1 SGDLS and CDR2 YYNGEE. This clonotype showed up just a few times. Its specificity is unknown. TCRdb fed the 5' RACE reads into MiXCR, producing one record per CDR3 protein. Among about 200,000 distinct CDR3 sequences, roughly 17% were seen once, and the ten largest hold just over 2%. Study outcomes and limitations: Pre-infection memory already had some responding clones, implying cross-reactive memory joined. Mainly CM and EM harbored the contracting CD4+ clones; mainly EMRA harbored the CD8+ ones. Day 15 to 85 contracting clones showed balanced CD4/CD8; later expanders leaned CD4+.

The chain is built from TRBV9 and TRBJ1-1, with TRBD1 matching over 7 bases. Input material: PBMCs or a T cell subset sorted from them (not recorded which). This receptor was taken from an adult woman who had mild COVID-19 (a few samples of this study predate the infection). Cell type and time point are not known. CDR3 nucleotides: TGTGCCAGCAGCGCGCGACAGGGTGTAACTGAAGCTTTCTTT. Translating gives CASSARQGVTEAFF.